Included here is one TCR beta chain sequence, with context. Its antigen remains unidentified. The data stem from a study of PD-1 blockade in classical Hodgkin lymphoma. The wider study: Every 2 weeks, patients got 3 mg/kg intravenous nivolumab.

J was trimmed by 11 bases and V by 3 bases; bases with no gene match: 11. CDR1 GTSNPN and CDR2 SVGIG come from the germline V gene (reference sequence). This CDR3 contains 14 residues. Time point noted: cycle 4 day 1 (C4D1), after less than seven weeks of nivolumab. Following autologous stem cell transplantation, relapse occurred in every patient, and exposure to brentuximab vedotin varied. Under best response, outcomes were complete response, partial response or progressive disease. Study-wide findings and caveats: Researchers reported that CD4+ TCR diversity, though not CD8+, rose significantly by C4D1. Repertoire difference causes, possibly disease activity or prior therapy, remain undefined.

Sequencing used immunoSEQ multiplex PCR; TCRdb keeps in-frame clones, though not all of them. The repertoire holds nearly 25,000 clones, with under 75% as singletons. The rearrangement links TRBV30 to TRBJ1-4, with 8 bases matching TRBD1. The receptor's source is a human donor with classical Hodgkin lymphoma. Sequencing used peripheral blood mononuclear cells (PBMCs), obtained before the fourth cycle of nivolumab. The CDR3 DNA follows: TGTGCCTGGAGAACGACAGGGGTTCGTGGGAAACTGTTTTTT. It yields the protein CAWRTTGVRGKLFF.